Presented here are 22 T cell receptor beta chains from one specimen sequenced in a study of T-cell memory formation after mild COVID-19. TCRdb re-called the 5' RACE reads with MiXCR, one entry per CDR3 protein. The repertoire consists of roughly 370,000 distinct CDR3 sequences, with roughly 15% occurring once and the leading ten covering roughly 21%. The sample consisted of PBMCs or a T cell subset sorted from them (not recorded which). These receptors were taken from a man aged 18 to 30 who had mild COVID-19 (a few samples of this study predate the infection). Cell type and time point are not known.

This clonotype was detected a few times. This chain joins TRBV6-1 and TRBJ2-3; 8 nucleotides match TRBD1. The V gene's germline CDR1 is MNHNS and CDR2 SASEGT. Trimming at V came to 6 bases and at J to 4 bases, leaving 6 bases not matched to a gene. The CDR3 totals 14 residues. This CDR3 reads CASRRTGLPDTQYF. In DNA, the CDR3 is TGTGCCAGCAGGCGGACAGGGCTGCCAGATACGCAGTATTTT.

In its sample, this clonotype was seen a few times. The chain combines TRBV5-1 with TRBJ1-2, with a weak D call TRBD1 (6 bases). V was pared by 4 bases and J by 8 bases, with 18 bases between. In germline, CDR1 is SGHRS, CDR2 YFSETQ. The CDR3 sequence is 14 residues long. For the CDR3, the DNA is TGCGCCAGCAGCCCAGAACAGGGAGTAGGCGGCTACACCTTC. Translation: CASSPEQGVGGYTF. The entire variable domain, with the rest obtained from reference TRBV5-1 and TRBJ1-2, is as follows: KAGVTQTPRYLIKTRGQQVTLSCSPISGHRSVSWYQQTPGQGLQFLFEYFSETQRNKGNFPGRFSGRQFSNSRSEMNVSTLELGDSALYLCASSPEQGVGGYTFGSGTRLTVV.

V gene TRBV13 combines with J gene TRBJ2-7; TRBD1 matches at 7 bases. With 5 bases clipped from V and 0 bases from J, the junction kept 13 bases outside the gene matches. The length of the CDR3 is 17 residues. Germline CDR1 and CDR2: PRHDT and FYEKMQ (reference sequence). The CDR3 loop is CASSTQDRKDVSYEQYF. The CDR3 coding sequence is TGTGCCAGCAGCACCCAGGACAGGAAGGACGTCTCCTACGAGCAGTACTTC.

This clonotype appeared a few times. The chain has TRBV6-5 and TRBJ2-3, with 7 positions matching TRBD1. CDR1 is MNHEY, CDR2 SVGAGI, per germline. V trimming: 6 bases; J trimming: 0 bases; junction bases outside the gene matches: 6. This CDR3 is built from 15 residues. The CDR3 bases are TGTGCCAGCAGCTACAGGGGCTATAGCACAGATACGCAGTATTTT. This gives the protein CASSYRGYSTDTQYF.

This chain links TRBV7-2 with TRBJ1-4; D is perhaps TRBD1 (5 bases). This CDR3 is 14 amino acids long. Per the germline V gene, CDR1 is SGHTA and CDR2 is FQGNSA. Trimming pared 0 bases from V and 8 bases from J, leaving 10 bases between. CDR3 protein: CASSLAQGGEKLFF. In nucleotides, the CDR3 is TGTGCCAGCAGCTTAGCCCAGGGAGGCGAAAAACTGTTTTTT. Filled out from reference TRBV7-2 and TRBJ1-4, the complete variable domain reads GAGVSQSPSNKVTEKGKDVELRCDPISGHTALYWYRQSLGQGLEFLIYFQGNSAPDKSGLPSDRFSAERTGGSVSTLTIQRTQQEDSAVYLCASSLAQGGEKLFFGSGTQLSVL.

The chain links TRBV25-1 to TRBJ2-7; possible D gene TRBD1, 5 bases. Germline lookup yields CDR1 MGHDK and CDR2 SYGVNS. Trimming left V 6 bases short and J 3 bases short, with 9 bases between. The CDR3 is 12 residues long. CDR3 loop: CASSDSLYEQYF. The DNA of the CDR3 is TGTGCCAGCAGCGACAGCCTCTACGAGCAGTACTTC.

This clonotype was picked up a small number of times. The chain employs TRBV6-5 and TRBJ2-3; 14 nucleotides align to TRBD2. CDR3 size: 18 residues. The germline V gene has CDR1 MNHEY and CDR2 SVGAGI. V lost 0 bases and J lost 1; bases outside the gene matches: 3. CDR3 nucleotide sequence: TGTGCCAGCAGTTACTCCGGGGGACTAGCGGGGGGCACAGATACGCAGTATTTT. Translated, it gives CASSYSGGLAGGTDTQYF.

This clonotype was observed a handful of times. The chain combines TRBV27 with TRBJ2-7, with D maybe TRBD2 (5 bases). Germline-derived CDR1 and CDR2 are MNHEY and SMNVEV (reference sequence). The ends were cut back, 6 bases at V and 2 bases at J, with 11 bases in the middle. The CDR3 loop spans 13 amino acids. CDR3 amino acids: CASREDPTYEQYF. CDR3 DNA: TGTGCCAGCAGGGAGGACCCCACCTACGAGCAGTACTTC.

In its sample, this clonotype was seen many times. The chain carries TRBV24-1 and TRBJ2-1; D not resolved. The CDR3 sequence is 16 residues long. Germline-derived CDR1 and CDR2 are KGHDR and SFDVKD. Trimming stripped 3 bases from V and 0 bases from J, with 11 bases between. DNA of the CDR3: TGTGCCACCAGTGATAGTGACGGAGCCTCCTACAATGAGCAGTTCTTC. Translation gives CATSDSDGASYNEQFF.

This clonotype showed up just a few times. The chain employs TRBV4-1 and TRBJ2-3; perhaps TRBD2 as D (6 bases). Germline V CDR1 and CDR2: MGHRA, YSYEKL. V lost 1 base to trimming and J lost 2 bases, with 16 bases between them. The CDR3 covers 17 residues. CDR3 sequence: CASSQAVGTYFTDTQYF. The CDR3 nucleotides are TGCGCCAGCAGCCAAGCCGTAGGGACTTACTTCACAGATACGCAGTATTTT.

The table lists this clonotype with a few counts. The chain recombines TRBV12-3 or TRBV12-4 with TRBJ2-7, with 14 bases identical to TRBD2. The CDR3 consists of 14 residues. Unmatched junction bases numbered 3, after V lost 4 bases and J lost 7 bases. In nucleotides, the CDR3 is TGTGCCAGCAGTTGGGGACTAGCGGGGGATGAGCAGTACGTC. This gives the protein CASSWGLAGDEQYV.

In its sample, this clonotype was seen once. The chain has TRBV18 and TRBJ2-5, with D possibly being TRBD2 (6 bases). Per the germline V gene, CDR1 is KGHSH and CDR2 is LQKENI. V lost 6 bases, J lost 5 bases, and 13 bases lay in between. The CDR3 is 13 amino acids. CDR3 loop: CASSPTAGETQYF. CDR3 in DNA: TGTGCCAGCTCCCCGACCGCGGGGGAGACCCAGTACTTC.

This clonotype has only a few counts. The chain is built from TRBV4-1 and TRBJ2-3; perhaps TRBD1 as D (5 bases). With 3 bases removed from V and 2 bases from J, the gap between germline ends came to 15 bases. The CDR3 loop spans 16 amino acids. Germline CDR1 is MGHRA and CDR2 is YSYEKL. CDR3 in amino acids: CASSQEQAPNTDTQYF. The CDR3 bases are TGCGCCAGCAGCCAGGAACAGGCCCCCAACACAGATACGCAGTATTTT.

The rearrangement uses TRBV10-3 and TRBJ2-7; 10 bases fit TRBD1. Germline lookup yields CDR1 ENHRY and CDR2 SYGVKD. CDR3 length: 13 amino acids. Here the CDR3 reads CTTSGTGDYEQYF. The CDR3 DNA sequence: TGTACAACCTCCGGGACAGGGGACTACGAGCAGTACTTC.

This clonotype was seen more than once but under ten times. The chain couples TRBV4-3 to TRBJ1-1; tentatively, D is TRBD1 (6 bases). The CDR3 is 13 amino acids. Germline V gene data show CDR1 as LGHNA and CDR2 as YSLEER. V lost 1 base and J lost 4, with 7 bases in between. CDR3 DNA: TGCGCCAGCAGCCAAGTACAGGGCACTGAAGCTTTCTTT. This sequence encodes CASSQVQGTEAFF.

CDR3 DNA sequence: TGCAGTGCTAGAGTTCCAGGAAAGAACACTGAAGCTTTCTTT. This gives the protein CSARVPGKNTEAFF. The J gene is TRBJ1-1, the V gene TRBV20-1; D is unclear. Germline V gene sequence: CDR1 DFQATT, CDR2 SNEGSKA (reference sequence). Trimming cost V 1 base and J 1 base, with 10 bases left between them. The CDR3 runs 14 residues.

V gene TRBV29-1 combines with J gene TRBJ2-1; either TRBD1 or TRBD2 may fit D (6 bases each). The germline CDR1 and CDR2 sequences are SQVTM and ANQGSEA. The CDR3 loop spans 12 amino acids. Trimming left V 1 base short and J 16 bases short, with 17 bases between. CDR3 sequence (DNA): TGCAGCGTTGAAGCAGAGCCGGGGGCCAATTTCTTC. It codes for CSVEAEPGANFF.

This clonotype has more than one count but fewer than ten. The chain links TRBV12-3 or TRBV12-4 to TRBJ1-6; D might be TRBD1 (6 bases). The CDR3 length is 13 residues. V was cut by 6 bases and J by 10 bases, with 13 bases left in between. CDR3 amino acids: CASSQGIRSPLHF. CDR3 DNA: TGTGCCAGCAGCCAGGGGATACGCTCACCCCTCCACTTT.

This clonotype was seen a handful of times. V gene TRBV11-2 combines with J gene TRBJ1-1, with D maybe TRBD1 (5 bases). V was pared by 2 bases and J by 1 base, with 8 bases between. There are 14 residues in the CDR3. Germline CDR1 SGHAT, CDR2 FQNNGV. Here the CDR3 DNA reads TGTGCCAGCAGCTTAACCACAGGGAACACTGAAGCTTTCTTT. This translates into CASSLTTGNTEAFF.

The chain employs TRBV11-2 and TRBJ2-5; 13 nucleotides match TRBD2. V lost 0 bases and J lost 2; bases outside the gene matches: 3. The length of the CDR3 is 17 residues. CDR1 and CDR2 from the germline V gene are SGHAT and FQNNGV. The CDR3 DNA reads TGTGCCAGCAGCTTAGAGGGGACTAGCGGGGAACAAGAGACCCAGTACTTC. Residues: CASSLEGTSGEQETQYF.

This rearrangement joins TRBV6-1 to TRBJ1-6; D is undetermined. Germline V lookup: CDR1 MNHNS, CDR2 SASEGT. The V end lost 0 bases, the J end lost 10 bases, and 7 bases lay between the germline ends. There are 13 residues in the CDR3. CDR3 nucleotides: TGTGCCAGCAGTGAAGCCCCCGGATCACCCCTCCACTTT. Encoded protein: CASSEAPGSPLHF.

DNA of the CDR3: TGTGCCACCAGTGATCGGGCAGGGGCTTCAGATACGCAGTATTTT. This translates into CATSDRAGASDTQYF. The chain links TRBV24-1 to TRBJ2-3; TRBD1 might be the D (6 bases). This CDR3 is built from 15 residues. Trimming cost V 3 bases and J 4 bases, with 13 bases left between them. In germline, CDR1 is KGHDR, CDR2 SFDVKD.